The clone carrying this TCR beta chain turned up a few times. What it binds is not known. This sample is drawn from a study of T cells in Graves' hyperthyroidism and ophthalmopathy. Overall study findings and caveats: Stable hyperthyroidism was separated from ophthalmopathy by a model based on 13 V-J features.

Trimming took 3 bases from V and 8 from J, leaving 19 bases between them. Germline V gene lookup returns CDR1 KGHSH and CDR2 LQKENI. There are 15 residues in the CDR3. RNA transcripts yielded amplified TCR beta CDR3 regions. First-round RT-PCR of the TCR CDR3 relied on the HTBI primer set. TCRdb called the multiplex PCR reads again in MiXCR, with one record for every CDR3 protein. The sample contains about 260,000 distinct CDR3 sequences, about 20% of which appear only once. At least 3 on the Clinical Activity Score was recorded for ophthalmopathy patients, who also had NOSPECS grade at least 4 and duration under 3 months. Not enrolled were patients with uncontrolled infection, other autoimmune disease, pregnancy or lactation. The diagnoses drew upon clinical symptoms, serum thyroxine and TRAb, thyroid ultrasound and orbital computed tomography.

The receptor comes from a man aged 25-45 years with Graves' ophthalmopathy. The chain couples TRBV18 to TRBJ1-2; weak D call: TRBD1 (6 bases). Specimen: blood. CDR3 amino acids: CASSPPQGRAAGYTF. CDR3 coding DNA: TGTGCCAGCTCACCCCCACAGGGACGGGCGGCCGGCTACACCTTC.